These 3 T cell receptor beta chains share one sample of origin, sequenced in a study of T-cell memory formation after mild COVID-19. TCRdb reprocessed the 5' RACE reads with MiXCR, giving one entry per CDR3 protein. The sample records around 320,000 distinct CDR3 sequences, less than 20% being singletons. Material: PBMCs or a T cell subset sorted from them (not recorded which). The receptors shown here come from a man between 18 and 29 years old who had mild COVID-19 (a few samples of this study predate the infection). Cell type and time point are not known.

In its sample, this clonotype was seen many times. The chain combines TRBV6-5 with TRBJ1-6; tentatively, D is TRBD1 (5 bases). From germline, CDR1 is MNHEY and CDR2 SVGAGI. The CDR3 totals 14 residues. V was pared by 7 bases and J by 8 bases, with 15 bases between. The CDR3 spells CASMQGGLDSPLHF. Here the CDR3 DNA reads TGTGCCAGCATGCAGGGAGGGCTTGATTCACCCCTCCACTTT.

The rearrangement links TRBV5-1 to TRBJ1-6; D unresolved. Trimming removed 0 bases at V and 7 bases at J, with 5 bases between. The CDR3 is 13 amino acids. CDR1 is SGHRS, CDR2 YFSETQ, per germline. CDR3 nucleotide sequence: TGCGCCAGCAGCTTGGAGGCGAATTCACCCCTCCACTTT. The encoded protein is CASSLEANSPLHF.

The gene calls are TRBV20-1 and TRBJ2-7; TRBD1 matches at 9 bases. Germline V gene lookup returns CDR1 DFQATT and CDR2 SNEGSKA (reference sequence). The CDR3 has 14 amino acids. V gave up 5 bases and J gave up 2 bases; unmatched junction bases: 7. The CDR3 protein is CSAPGQGYPYEQYF. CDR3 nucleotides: TGCAGTGCTCCGGGACAGGGATATCCCTACGAGCAGTACTTC.